The 16 T cell receptor beta chains below were found in one sample sequenced in a study of tumor-infiltrating lymphocytes in primary liver carcinoma (dated by TCRdb to about 2017). The run used an Illumina HiSeq 2500. A constant-region primer and ProtoScript II reverse transcriptase were used to reverse-transcribe TCRbeta-specific cDNA from roughly 480 ng total RNA. The TCRbeta libraries were prepared through three rounds of nested multiplex PCR following a slightly modified ARM-PCR procedure. Multiplex TRBV1-TRBV30 forward primers and a Cbeta reverse primer were used in the first two PCR rounds, each of which was run for around 10 cycles. The raw public data were reprocessed by TCRdb itself: fastp quality trimming at Q25, MiXCR clonotype calling, in-frame beta chains only. Merged by CDR3 protein, the rows form single entries marked with the most common genes and DNA. The table for this sample lists roughly 330,000 distinct CDR3 sequences; 65% of them were counted only once. Of the sample, about 6.5% is held by the ten largest clones.

Blood RNA was extracted from unsorted whole blood using TRIzol reagent, and germline DNA was obtained with the DNeasy Blood & Tissue kit. The material sequenced was peripheral blood. Every receptor here comes from a middle-aged man with primary liver carcinoma and hepatitis B virus infection.

About this clonotype: A much larger clone lies one base from this, so it may be a read error. Because it lacks the conserved phenylalanine or tryptophan at the end, this CDR3 is likely a read error. The chain has TRBV5-8 and TRBJ1-1; 7 positions agree with TRBD1. From germline, CDR1 is SGHTS and CDR2 YDEGEE. The V segment lost 1 base and the J segment 2 bases; nucleotides outside the gene matches: 2. This CDR3 comprises 14 residues. The chain's CDR3 is CASSLTGVNTEAFI. The CDR3 bases are TGTGCCAGCAGCTTGACAGGGGTCAACACTGAAGCTTTCATT.

A word on this clonotype: A read error may be the cause here, since a much bigger clone is one base away. The chain links TRBV12-3 or TRBV12-4 to TRBJ2-6; D may be TRBD2 (6 bases). This CDR3 is 14 amino acids long. DNA of the CDR3: TGTGGCAGCAGTCGGACTACTGGGGCCAACGTCCTGACTTTC. Translating gives CGSSRTTGANVLTF.

The rearrangement uses TRBV5-1 and TRBJ2-4; D might be TRBD1 (6 bases). Germline V CDR1 and CDR2: SGHRS, YFSETQ. Trimming shortened V by 4 bases and J by 10 bases, and 15 bases separated the two germline ends. The CDR3 is 13 amino acids. CDR3 nucleotide sequence: TGCGCCAGCAGCGCGTACATTACAGGGATTCAGTACTTC. Its protein product is CASSAYITGIQYF.

This clonotype was picked up a small number of times. This chain joins TRBV2 and TRBJ2-3; D might be TRBD1 or TRBD2, each matching 5 bases. V lost 7 bases and J lost 1, with 12 bases in between. Per germline, CDR1 SNHLY and CDR2 FYNNEI. There are 14 residues in the CDR3. The CDR3: CASTWGSGTDTQYF. CDR3 DNA: TGTGCCAGCACCTGGGGGAGTGGCACAGATACGCAGTATTTT.

This clonotype was seen many times. The chain is built from TRBV11-2 and TRBJ1-5; D not resolved. This CDR3 region has 13 residues. Germline CDR1 reads SGHAT; CDR2 reads FQNNGV. Trimming stripped 3 bases from V and 4 bases from J, with 7 bases between. In DNA, the CDR3 is TGTGCCAGCAGCTTGGGCACGAATCAGCCCCAGCATTTT. It translates to CASSLGTNQPQHF.

For this clonotype: Relative to the germline gene, one junction end is altered; a read error may explain this. This sequence joins TRBV11-2 and TRBJ2-1; 9 bases align to TRBD2. The CDR3 has 14 amino acids. CDR1 is SGHAT and CDR2 is FQNNGV in the germline V gene. The DNA for the CDR3 is TGTGCCAGCAGCTTAGGTGGAGCGGGAGGAGAGCGGTTCTTC. Translated: CASSLGGAGGERFF.

The chain employs TRBV5-1 and TRBJ1-1, with D possibly being TRBD1 (6 bases). V was pared by 1 base and J by 4 bases, with 11 bases between. The CDR3 has 14 amino acids. Germline V gene sequence: CDR1 SGHRS, CDR2 YFSETQ. CDR3 sequence: CASSLTGSSTEAFF. CDR3 bases: TGCGCCAGCAGCTTGACAGGGTCGAGCACTGAAGCTTTCTTT.

There are a few counts of this clonotype. This chain links TRBV7-9 with TRBJ2-1; TRBD2 might be the D (5 bases). Per germline, CDR1 SEHNR and CDR2 FQNEAQ (reference sequence). Trimming stripped 1 base from V and 5 bases from J, with 12 bases between. The CDR3 has 15 residues. In nucleotides, the CDR3 is TGTGCCAGCAGCTTAGAGGGCGGACTCAACAATGAGCAGTTCTTC. Its protein is CASSLEGGLNNEQFF.

A remark on this clonotype: This may come from a read error, since a much larger clone is one base off. The chain carries TRBV28 and TRBJ2-7; the D gene is possibly TRBD1 (6 bases). Looked up from germline, CDR1 is MDHEN and CDR2 is SYDVKM. V lost 5 bases to trimming and J lost 8 bases, with 22 bases between them. There are 15 residues in the CDR3. This CDR3 reads CASSPRQAYPLKQYF. The CDR3 DNA is TGTGCCAGCAGTCCAAGACAGGCGTACCCCCTCAAGCAGTACTTC.

This clonotype was observed at least ten times. This sequence joins TRBV29-1 and TRBJ2-1; 11 bases are shared with TRBD2. Germline V gene sequence: CDR1 SQVTM, CDR2 ANQGSEA. After removal of 5 bases from V and 8 bases from J, the junction contained 11 bases not matched to a gene. The CDR3 contains 15 residues. CDR3 sequence (DNA): TGCAGCGTTACTCTGATCACTAGCGGGAGCTATGAGCAGTTCTTC. Translating gives CSVTLITSGSYEQFF.

There are many counts of this clonotype. The gene calls are TRBV29-1 and TRBJ1-1, with 10 bases lining up with TRBD1. Germline CDR1 reads SQVTM; CDR2 reads ANQGSEA. The CDR3 length is 14 residues. The V and J ends lost 1 base and 5 bases, in that order; junction bases with no gene match: 4. The CDR3 region is CSVEATGGRTEAFF. CDR3 nucleotides: TGCAGCGTTGAAGCGACAGGGGGCCGGACTGAAGCTTTCTTT.

The chain recombines TRBV5-4 with TRBJ2-7; D might be TRBD1 or TRBD2, each matching 5 bases. Germline V lookup: CDR1 SGHNT, CDR2 YYREEE (reference sequence). The V gene lost 3 bases and the J gene lost 1 base, with 11 bases spanning the gap. The CDR3 has 14 amino acids. The CDR3 spells CASSSPGPSYEQYF. The DNA of the CDR3 is TGTGCCAGCAGCTCGCCGGGACCTTCCTACGAGCAGTACTTC.

With regard to this clonotype: The junction departs from germline at one end; a sequencing error may be responsible. The chain joins TRBV10-2 to TRBJ1-6; D is perhaps TRBD1 (6 bases). The CDR3 runs 14 residues. Germline CDR1 WSHSY, CDR2 SAAADI. The CDR3 region has the DNA TGCGCCAGCAGTGAGTGGACAGAAAATTCACTCCTCCACTTT. This gives the protein CASSEWTENSLLHF.

The genes are TRBV4-3 and TRBJ2-5; 7 nucleotides match TRBD2. Losses at the gene ends were 4 bases for V and 4 bases for J; bases not matched to a gene: 12. The V gene's germline CDR1 is LGHNA and CDR2 YSLEER. The CDR3 totals 16 residues. The CDR3 loop reads CASSPEGLSGGETQYF. CDR3 DNA: TGCGCCAGCAGCCCGGAGGGACTATCGGGGGGAGAGACCCAGTACTTC.

J is TRBJ2-5 and V is TRBV14, with D possibly matching TRBD2 (5 bases). Trimming removed 1 base from V and 1 base from J, with 10 bases in between. Germline CDR1 SGHDN, CDR2 FVKESK. This CDR3 contains 15 residues. The DNA for the CDR3 is TGTGCCAGCAGCCAAGTCTTAGCGACCCAAGAGACCCAGTACTTC. Amino acids: CASSQVLATQETQYF. Together with reference TRBV14 and TRBJ2-5, the CDR3 gives the full variable domain: EAGVTQFPSHSVIEKGQTVTLRCDPISGHDNLYWYRRVMGKEIKFLLHFVKESKQDESGMPNNRFLAERTGGTYSTLKVQPAELEDSGVYFCASSQVLATQETQYFGPGTRLLVL.

This clonotype was observed a single time. As the CDR3 is not closed by the conserved phenylalanine or tryptophan, this likely results from a read error. It is unclear where the CDR3 begins or ends on the DNA, so no DNA is shown, and the CDR3 is as TCRdb lists it. V and J are TRBV11-3 and TRBJ2-6; TRBD1 is the table's D call, not checked against the DNA. 16 amino acids form the CDR3, both terminal residues included. CDR1 is SGHNT, CDR2 YENEEA, per germline. CDR3 in amino acids: CASSPTAQSGANVLTL.